The TCR beta chain described here comes from a study of cytomegalovirus exposure and HLA in healthy donors (dated by TCRdb to 2016 to 2017). Study-wide context: In an earlier analysis of roughly 590 of the donors, 276 Gb of sequence data and some 100 million unique TCR beta sequences from about 179 million T cells were reported. About 320 gigabases of sequencing data and tens of millions of unique TCR sequences were included in an early release covering 500 to 750 HLA-typed donors. Of the 398 genotyped donors, 75% to 85% were placed in the genetic ancestry cluster associated with self-reported Caucasian donors. The study aimed to test whether signatures of past pathogen exposure could be identified by cataloging public T cell receptors. The study profiled the T cell repertoires of about 720 subjects by immunosequencing and related them to cytomegalovirus serostatus. In addition to the first cohort of roughly 700 subjects, a separate validation cohort of 100 to 150 different subjects was used. High-throughput TCR immunosequencing, statistical association of individual TCRs with disease status, and machine learning were combined to predict cytomegalovirus infection status. A later analysis re-examined previously published TCR beta repertoires from over 500 donors and added high-resolution HLA genotyping to investigate patterns of TCR occurrence. Rather than using new phenotypic data, the later analysis identified candidate immune exposures from TCR beta sequences and from how often those sequences occurred across donors. An earlier analysis of fewer than 750 of the donors used high-throughput TCR beta sequencing to judge whether each TCR beta V gene segment behaved as functional or pseudogenic. Donor age, sex, ethnicity and CMV serostatus were compiled alongside the repertoire data. A later genetic analysis used genome-wide SNP genotypes for 398 of the 666 donors, treating that subset as a discovery cohort. Every discovery cohort repertoire had been produced on one sequencing platform. Both class I and class II loci were covered by HLA typing, at four-digit resolution. Typing coverage differed by locus: A, B, C, DRB1 and DQB1 were typed in about 629-630 donors, DQA1 in about 500, DPA1 in roughly 590, and DPB1 in 400 to 490. Roughly 5 DR-DQ haplotypes were treated as single units for association and clustering because of strong linkage in the cohort. Among under 450 genotyped donors of the cohort, an average of approximately 240,000 unique TCR beta nucleotide sequences were sequenced per donor, around 20% of them non-productive. Overall results and qualifications from the work: In a later analysis, over 15,000 TCR beta sequences were associated with specific HLA alleles at a false discovery rate of 0.05. Around 16 rarely observed V segments, including chromosome 9 orphons, were excluded from the earlier analysis of approximately 500 of the donors because counts were too low. Three of the identified cytomegalovirus-associated TCR beta chains were confirmed in vitro to be specific for cytomegalovirus antigens. Broadly in line with IMGT annotations, most TCR beta V segments showed up in productive rearrangements about 87% or about 30% of the time in an earlier analysis of roughly 590 of the donors. The authors suggested that the approach could potentially be extended to other disease states and immunological phenotypes. Roughly uniform sequencing depth across donors was assumed in presence/absence analyses, although this assumption may not hold. Most TCR sequences were observed very rarely across donors, whereas some public TCRs were present in many individuals. Only TCR beta chains were sequenced in this cohort, and the absence of alpha or paired-chain data limited detectable features. Most CMV-associated TCR beta chains appeared to be HLA-restricted in a later analysis, and the HLA associations seemed to be driven largely by CMV exposure. A later analysis found that HLA-associated TCR beta chains were more clonally expanded and had lower generation probabilities than equally common non-associated chains. The study listed 150 to 200 TCR beta chains as associated with cytomegalovirus. HLA typing was unavailable for some donors at each locus, so association tests used only the typed subset. When HLA alleles, especially DR and DQ, strongly co-occurred, attributing TCR associations to individual alleles was difficult. A further reported finding was that TCR beta sequences accurately predicted the HLA-A and HLA-B alleles for most subjects in the first cohort. In a later genetic analysis, a missense DCLRE1C variant was associated with V-gene and J-gene trimming of TCR beta chains, and the association was replicated in an independent cohort. Several of the top co-occurrence clusters appeared to be linked to parvovirus B19, influenza, CMV and Epstein-Barr virus, according to a later analysis. The classifier was reported to diagnose cytomegalovirus status with high specificity and sensitivity in both the original and validation cohorts. Some IMGT-functional V segments, including TRBV6-2 and TRBV6-3, could not be distinguished by the 87-base-pair reads and were therefore excluded. For the cohort, immune exposure information was limited to CMV serostatus. A cluster of highly shared sequence variants was judged likely to be a technical artifact of the sequencing pipeline. According to a later genetic analysis, donors in an Asian-associated ancestry cluster had fewer N-insertions in productive TCRs than the approximately 700-donor mean. In a later analysis, TCR association rates were found to vary across HLA loci, with the most associated TCRs seen for DRB1 alleles and the fewest for HLA-C alleles. Correlated functional status among segregating V segments might reflect linkage disequilibrium, but an unknown experimental factor could not be ruled out.

The cohort comprised hundreds of healthy bone marrow donors. At the time of sampling, every cohort member was nominally healthy, though immune exposures that went unrecorded were likely present. The donor tested CMV seronegative, placing the donor among the 350 to 400 seronegative members of the cohort. A peripheral blood sample was collected from each donor, and TCR beta sequencing was performed on peripheral blood mononuclear cells. Genomic DNA was extracted from the blood cell samples with the Qiagen DNeasy Blood Extraction Kit. Trimming leaves V shorter by 0 bases and J shorter by 0 bases, with the junction holding 8 bases beyond the gene matches. CDR1 and CDR2 (LGHNT, FRNRAP) derive from the germline V gene. Including the terminal cysteine and phenylalanine, the CDR3 comprises 18 residues. Just CDR3 DNA is preserved here, 54 bases in frame from base 1. Receptor libraries were prepared by the immunoSEQ multiplex PCR assay. For the multiplex PCR, a mixture combining 60 forward primers for TCR Vbeta segments and 13 reverse primers for TCR Jbeta segments was used. A multiplex PCR assay on genomic DNA amplified the CDR3 region of rearranged TCR beta genes. On the Illumina HiSeq System, the amplified TCR beta libraries were sequenced as 87-base-pair reads. On the authors' methods: In a later analysis, roughly 80 million unique TCR beta chains were counted across the 650 to 750 repertoires, and some 10 million of these chains were shared by at least two donors. Raw reads were error-corrected and collapsed into unique sequences by a nearest-neighbor algorithm in which closely related sequences were merged to remove PCR and sequencing errors. To assign V, D and J gene segments, CDR3 sequences were aligned to IMGT reference sequences. For a sequence to be retained, a match of at least six nucleotides to both a V gene segment and a J gene segment was required. Rearrangements were classified as productive when the CDR3 lacked stop codons and remained in frame with V and J, and all other rearrangements were classified as non-productive. CDR3 was defined by IMGT convention, running from the second conserved V-encoded cysteine to the conserved J-encoded phenylalanine. In an earlier analysis of around 570 of the donors, sequences lacking an unambiguous match to a single V gene segment were excluded. An earlier analysis of a few hundred of the donors called V segments functional above 56.7% productive rearrangements and segregating when the between-donor standard deviation exceeded 5%. A statistical classification framework was developed to diagnose cytomegalovirus status using the catalog of TCR beta chain sequences. In a later analysis, V and J genes were assigned by comparing TCR nucleotide sequences against IMGT/GENE-DB human TR gene sequences. In a later analysis, CDR3 sequences and most-parsimonious VDJ recombination scenarios were assigned using the TCRdist pipeline. In a later analysis, each TCR beta chain was defined by its CDR3 amino acid sequence together with its V-gene family, and reads lacking a unique V-gene family were excluded. As a way to deal with suspected cross-contamination and a sequencing artifact, a later analysis dropped 450 to 700 nucleotide sequences that were highly shared and had low generation probability. For each public chain, a later analysis derived a clonal expansion index from normalized ranks of inferred template counts within each repertoire. A later analysis computed generation probabilities with a VDJ recombination model fitted to out-of-frame rearrangements, and checked the results against IGoR. Hypergeometric tests were used in a later analysis to score TCR-TCR, TCR-HLA and TCR-CMV co-occurrence, with a repertoire-size bias correction applied to the TCR pairs. In a later analysis, false discovery rates were estimated by permuting HLA or CMV assignments 20 times. In a later analysis, co-occurring TCRs were grouped using DBSCAN, with TCRdist sequence similarity added in when clustering inside HLA-allele-positive subsets. Repertoires with fewer than 30,000 or more than 120,000 public chains, plus five repertoires with anomalous nucleotide sharing, were excluded from co-occurrence clustering. TCRdb holds this immuneACCESS table with in-frame rearrangements only. Some clones are missing; in checked studies, unresolved V genes explain under half, and the rest has no known cause. Clonal size and the V and J genes are those of that table, whereas D and trimming came from the DNA. In this sample the table shows around 150,000 clones, approximately 79% of which occur a single time. The ten largest account for approximately 1.5% of the sample.

About this clone itself: Its antigen specificity is not known. Qualities for individual bases were not recorded, and no much larger clone is one base off.

The chain links TRBV12-5 with TRBJ1-3; a stretch of 7 junction bases matches TRBD1. The sequencing input was PBMCs. The clonotype originates from a woman aged 30 to 39 in good health and CMV-seronegative. The CDR3 region has the sequence CASGLVSTGTFSGNTIYF. The nucleotides read TGTGCTAGTGGTTTGGTCTCGACAGGGACCTTCTCTGGAAACACCATATATTTT.